This T cell receptor (beta chain) came from a study of cytomegalovirus exposure and HLA in healthy donors. Study-level points and caveats: TCR beta V- and J-gene trimming, according to a later analysis, was linked to a missense DCLRE1C variant. Using a false discovery rate of 0.05, a later analysis showed that approximately 18,000 TCR beta sequences were associated with HLA alleles.

The PCR used 60 Vbeta and 13 Jbeta primers. Generated by immunoSEQ multiplex PCR, the TCRdb table keeps only in-frame clones and is missing some. The sample carries approximately 140,000 clones, 70% to 75% recorded once. A word on this clone: The target antigen is unknown.

V was pared by 4 bases and J by 2 bases, with 7 bases of the junction left unmatched. Germline V gene sequence: CDR1 MDHEN, CDR2 SYDVKM. CDR3 length: 16 residues. The J gene is TRBJ1-4, the V gene TRBV28, with 7 bases fitting TRBD1. This clonotype was obtained from a woman in her thirties or forties in good health and CMV-seronegative. What was sequenced was PBMCs. This CDR3 reads CASSSYRGSTNEKLFF. CDR3 DNA: TGTGCCAGCAGTTCGTACAGGGGATCGACTAATGAAAAACTGTTTTTT.